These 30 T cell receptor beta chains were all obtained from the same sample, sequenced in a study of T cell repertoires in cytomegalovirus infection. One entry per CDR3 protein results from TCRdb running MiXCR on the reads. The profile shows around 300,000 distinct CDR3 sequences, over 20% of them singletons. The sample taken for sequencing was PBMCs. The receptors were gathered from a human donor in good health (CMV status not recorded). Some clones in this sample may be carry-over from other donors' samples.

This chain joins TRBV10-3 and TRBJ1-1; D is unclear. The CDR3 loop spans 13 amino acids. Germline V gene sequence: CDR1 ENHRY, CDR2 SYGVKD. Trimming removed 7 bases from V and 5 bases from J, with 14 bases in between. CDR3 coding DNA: TGTGCCATCACCCAAATTGGAGGGACTGAAGCTTTCTTT. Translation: CAITQIGGTEAFF.

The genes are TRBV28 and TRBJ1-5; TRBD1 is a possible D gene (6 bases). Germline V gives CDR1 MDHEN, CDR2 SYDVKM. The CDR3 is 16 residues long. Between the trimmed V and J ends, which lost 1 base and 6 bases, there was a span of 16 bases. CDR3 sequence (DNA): TGTGCCAGCAGTTTATTTTCGGGGGCGCTTACTCAGCCCCAGCATTTT. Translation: CASSLFSGALTQPQHF. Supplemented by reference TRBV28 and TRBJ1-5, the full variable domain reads DVKVTQSSRYLVKRTGEKVFLECVQDMDHENMFWYRQDPGLGLRLIYFSYDVKMKEKGDIPEGYSVSREKKERFSLILESASTNQTSMYLCASSLFSGALTQPQHFGDGTRLSIL.

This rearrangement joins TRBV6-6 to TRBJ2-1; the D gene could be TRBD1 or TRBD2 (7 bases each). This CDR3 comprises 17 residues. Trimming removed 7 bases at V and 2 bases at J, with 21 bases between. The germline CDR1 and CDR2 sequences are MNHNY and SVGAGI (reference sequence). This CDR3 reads CASMKREGAGAYNEQFF. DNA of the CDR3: TGTGCCAGCATGAAGAGGGAGGGGGCAGGAGCCTACAATGAGCAGTTCTTC.

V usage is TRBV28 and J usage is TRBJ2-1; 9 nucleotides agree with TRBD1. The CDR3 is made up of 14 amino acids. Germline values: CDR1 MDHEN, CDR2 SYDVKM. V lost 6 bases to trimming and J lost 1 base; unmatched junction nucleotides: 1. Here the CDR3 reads CASRTGGSYNEQFF. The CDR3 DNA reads TGTGCCAGCAGGACAGGGGGTTCCTACAATGAGCAGTTCTTC. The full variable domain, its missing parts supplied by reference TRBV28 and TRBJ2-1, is DVKVTQSSRYLVKRTGEKVFLECVQDMDHENMFWYRQDPGLGLRLIYFSYDVKMKEKGDIPEGYSVSREKKERFSLILESASTNQTSMYLCASRTGGSYNEQFFGPGTRLTVL.

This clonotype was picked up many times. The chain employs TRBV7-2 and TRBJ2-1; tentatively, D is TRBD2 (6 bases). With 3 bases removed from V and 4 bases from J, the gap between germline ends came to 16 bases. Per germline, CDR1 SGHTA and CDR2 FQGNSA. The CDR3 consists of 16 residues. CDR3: CASSFSAGWRYNEQFF. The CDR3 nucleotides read TGTGCCAGCAGCTTCTCGGCGGGATGGAGATACAATGAGCAGTTCTTC.

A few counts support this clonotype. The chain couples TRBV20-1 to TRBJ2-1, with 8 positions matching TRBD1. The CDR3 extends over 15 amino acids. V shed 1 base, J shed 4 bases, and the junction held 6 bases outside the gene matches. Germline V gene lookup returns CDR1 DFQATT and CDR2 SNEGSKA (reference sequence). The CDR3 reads CSARVETGVYNEQFF. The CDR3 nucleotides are TGCAGTGCTAGAGTAGAGACAGGGGTTTACAATGAGCAGTTCTTC.

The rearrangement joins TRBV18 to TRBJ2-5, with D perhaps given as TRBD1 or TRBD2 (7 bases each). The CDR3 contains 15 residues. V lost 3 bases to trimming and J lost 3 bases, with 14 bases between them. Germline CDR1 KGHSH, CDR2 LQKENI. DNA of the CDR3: TGTGCCAGCTCACCGAGGACAGGACTAGAAGAGACCCAGTACTTC. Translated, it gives CASSPRTGLEETQYF.

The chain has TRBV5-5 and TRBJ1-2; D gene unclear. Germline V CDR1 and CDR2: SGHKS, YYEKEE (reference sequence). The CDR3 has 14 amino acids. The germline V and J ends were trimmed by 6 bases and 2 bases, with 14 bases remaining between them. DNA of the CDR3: TGTGCCAGCAAGCGTGAAAGAGGAAACTATGGCTACACCTTC. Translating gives CASKRERGNYGYTF.

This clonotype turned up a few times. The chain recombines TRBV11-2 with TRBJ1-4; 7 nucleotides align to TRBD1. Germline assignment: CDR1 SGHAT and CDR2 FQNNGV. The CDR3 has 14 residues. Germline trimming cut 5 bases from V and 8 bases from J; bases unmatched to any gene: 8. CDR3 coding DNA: TGTGCCAGCAGCCTTGACAGGGTCGGCGAAAAACTGTTTTTT. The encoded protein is CASSLDRVGEKLFF.

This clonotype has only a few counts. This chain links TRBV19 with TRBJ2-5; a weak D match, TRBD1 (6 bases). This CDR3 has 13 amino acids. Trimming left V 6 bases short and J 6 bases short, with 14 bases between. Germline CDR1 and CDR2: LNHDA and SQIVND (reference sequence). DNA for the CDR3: TGTGCCAGTAGCAGACAGGATTTACAGACCCAGTACTTC. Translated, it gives CASSRQDLQTQYF.

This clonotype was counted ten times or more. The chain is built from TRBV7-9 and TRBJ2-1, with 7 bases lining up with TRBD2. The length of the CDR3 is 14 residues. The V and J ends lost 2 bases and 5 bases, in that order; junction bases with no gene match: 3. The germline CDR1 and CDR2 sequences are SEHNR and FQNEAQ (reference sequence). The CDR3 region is CASSLSGLDNEQFF. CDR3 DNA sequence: TGTGCCAGCAGCTTATCTGGACTAGACAATGAGCAGTTCTTC.

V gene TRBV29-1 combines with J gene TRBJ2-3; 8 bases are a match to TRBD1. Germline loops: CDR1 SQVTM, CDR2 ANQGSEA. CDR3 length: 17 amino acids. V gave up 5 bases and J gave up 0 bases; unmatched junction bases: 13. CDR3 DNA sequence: TGCAGCGTTATGGGACAGGCGCGAGAAGGAAGCACAGATACGCAGTATTTT. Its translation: CSVMGQAREGSTDTQYF.

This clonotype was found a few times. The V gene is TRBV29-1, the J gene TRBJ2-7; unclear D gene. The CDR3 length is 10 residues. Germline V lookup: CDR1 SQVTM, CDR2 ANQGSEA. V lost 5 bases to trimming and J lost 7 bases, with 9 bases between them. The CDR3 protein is CSVSHGEQYF. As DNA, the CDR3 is TGCAGCGTTAGTCACGGAGAGCAGTACTTC.

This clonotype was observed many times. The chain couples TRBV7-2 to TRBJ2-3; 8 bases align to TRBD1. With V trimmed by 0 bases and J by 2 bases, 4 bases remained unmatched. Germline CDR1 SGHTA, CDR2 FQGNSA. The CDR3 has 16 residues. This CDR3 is CASSLAVDRDTDTQYF. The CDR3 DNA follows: TGTGCCAGCAGCTTAGCCGTGGACAGGGACACAGATACGCAGTATTTT.

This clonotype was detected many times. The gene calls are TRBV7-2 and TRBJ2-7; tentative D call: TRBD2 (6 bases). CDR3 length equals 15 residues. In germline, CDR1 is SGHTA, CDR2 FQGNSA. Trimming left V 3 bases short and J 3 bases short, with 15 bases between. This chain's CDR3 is CASSFGRSRFYEQYF. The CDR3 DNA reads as TGTGCCAGCAGCTTCGGGAGATCTCGTTTCTACGAGCAGTACTTC.

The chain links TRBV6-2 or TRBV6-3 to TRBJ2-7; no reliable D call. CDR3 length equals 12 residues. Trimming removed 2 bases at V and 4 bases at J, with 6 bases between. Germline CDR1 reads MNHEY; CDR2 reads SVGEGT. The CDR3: CASSYPTYEQYF. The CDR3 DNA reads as TGTGCCAGCAGTTACCCAACATACGAGCAGTACTTC.

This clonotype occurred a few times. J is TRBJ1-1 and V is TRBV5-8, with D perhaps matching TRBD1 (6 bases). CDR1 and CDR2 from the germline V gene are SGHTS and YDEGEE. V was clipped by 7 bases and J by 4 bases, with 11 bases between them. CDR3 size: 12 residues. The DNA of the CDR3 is TGTGCCAGCGGGCGGGGGCCCACTGAAGCTTTCTTT. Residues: CASGRGPTEAFF.

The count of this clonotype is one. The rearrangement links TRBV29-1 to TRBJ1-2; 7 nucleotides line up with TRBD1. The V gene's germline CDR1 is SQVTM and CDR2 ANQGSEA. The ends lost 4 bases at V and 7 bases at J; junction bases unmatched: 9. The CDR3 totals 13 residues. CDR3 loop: CSVGVQGVGGYTF. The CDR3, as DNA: TGCAGCGTTGGTGTTCAGGGGGTAGGTGGCTACACCTTC.

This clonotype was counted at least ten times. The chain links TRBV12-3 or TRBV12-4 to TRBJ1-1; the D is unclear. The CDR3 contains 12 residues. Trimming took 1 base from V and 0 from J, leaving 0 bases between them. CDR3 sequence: CASSLVNTEAFF. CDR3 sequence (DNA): TGTGCCAGCAGTTTAGTGAACACTGAAGCTTTCTTT.

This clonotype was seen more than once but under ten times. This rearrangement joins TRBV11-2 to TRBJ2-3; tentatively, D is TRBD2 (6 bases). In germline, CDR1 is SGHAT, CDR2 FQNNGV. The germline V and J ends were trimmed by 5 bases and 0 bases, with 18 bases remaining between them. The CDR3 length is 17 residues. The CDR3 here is CASSRVGRGSSTDTQYF. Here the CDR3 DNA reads TGTGCCAGCAGCCGTGTTGGGCGGGGCTCGAGCACAGATACGCAGTATTTT.

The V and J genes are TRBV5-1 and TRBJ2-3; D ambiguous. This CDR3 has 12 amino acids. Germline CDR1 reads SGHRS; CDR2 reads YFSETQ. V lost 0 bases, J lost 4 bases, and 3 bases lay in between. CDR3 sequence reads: CASSLEADTQYF. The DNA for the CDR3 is TGCGCCAGCAGCTTGGAGGCAGATACGCAGTATTTT.

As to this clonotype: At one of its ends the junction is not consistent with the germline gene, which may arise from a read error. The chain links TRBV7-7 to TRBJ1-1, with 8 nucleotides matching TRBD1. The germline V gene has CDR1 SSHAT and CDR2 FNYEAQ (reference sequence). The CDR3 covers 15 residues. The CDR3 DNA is TGTACCAGCAGCCAACTCGGACAGGGCAAAACTGAAGCTTTCTTT. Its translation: CTSSQLGQGKTEAFF. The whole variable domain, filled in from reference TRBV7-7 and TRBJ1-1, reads GAGVSQSPRYKVTKRGQDVTLRCDPISSHATLYWYQQALGQGPEFLTYFNYEAQPDKSGLPSDRFSAERPEGSISTLTIQRTEQRDSAMYRCTSSQLGQGKTEAFFGQGTRLTVV.

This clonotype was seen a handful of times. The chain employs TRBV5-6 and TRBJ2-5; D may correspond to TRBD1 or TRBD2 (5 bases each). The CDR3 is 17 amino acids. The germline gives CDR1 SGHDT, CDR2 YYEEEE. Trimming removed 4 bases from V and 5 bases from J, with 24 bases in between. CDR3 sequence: CASSRQGLRVGEETQYF. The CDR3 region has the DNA TGTGCCAGCAGCCGACAAGGACTCCGAGTGGGGGAGGAGACCCAGTACTTC.

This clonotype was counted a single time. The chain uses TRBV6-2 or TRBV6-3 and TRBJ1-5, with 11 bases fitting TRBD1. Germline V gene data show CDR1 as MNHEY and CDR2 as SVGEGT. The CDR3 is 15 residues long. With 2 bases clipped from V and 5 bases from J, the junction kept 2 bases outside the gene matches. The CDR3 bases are TGTGCCAGCAGTTACCGGACAGGGGGCGATCAGCCCCAGCATTTT. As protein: CASSYRTGGDQPQHF.

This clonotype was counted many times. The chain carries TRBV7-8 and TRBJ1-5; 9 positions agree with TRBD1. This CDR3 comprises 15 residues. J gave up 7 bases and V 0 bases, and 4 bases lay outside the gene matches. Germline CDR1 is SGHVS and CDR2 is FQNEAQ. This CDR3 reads CASSLAGTGMQPQHF. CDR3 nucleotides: TGTGCCAGCAGCTTAGCCGGGACAGGGATGCAGCCCCAGCATTTT.

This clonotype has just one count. The CDR3 region is CASTLYPTDIYEQYF. The CDR3 DNA follows: TGTGCCAGCACCCTTTACCCGACCGACATCTACGAGCAGTACTTC. The V call is TRBV7-2, the J call TRBJ2-7; no clear D. The germline V gene encodes CDR1 SGHTA and CDR2 FQGNSA. Trimming shortened V by 7 bases and J by 3 bases, and 19 bases separated the two germline ends. The CDR3 contains 15 residues.

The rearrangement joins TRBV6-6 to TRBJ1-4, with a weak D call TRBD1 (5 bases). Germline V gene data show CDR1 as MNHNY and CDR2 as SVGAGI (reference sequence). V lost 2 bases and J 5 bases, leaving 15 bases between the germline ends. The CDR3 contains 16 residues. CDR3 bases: TGTGCCAGCAGTTACGGGGGGGAGGGGAGGAATGAAAAACTGTTTTTT. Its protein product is CASSYGGEGRNEKLFF.

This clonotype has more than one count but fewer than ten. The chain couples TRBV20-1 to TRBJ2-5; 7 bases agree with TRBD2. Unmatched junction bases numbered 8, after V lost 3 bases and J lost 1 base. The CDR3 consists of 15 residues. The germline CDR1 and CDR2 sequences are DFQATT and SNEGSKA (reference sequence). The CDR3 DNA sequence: TGCAGTGCTAGCGGCGCGGGAGTTGCCCAAGAGACCCAGTACTTC. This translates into CSASGAGVAQETQYF.

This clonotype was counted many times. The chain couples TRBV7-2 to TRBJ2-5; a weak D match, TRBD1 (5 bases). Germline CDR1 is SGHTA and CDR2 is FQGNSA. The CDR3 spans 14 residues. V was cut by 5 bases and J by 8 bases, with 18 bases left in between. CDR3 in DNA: TGTGCCAGCAGCCCCCGAATGTCCCAGGGAACCCAGTACTTC. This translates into CASSPRMSQGTQYF.

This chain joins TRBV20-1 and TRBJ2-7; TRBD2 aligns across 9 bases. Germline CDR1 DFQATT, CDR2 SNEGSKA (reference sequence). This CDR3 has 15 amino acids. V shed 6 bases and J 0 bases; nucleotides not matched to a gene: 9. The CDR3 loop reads CSAPPLAGSSYEQYF. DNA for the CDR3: TGCAGTGCCCCCCCCCTAGCGGGGAGCTCCTACGAGCAGTACTTC.